The rows below give T cell receptor beta chains drawn from one sample of a study of blood T cell repertoires in COVID-19. This table comes from immunoSEQ multiplex PCR, and its TCRdb copy is limited to in-frame clones, with some not included. The table includes roughly 130,000 clones, roughly 80% detected once. The sequenced sample consisted of PBMCs or T cells enriched from blood (not recorded which). The receptor source for this set is a man aged 40-49 years with acute COVID-19. CDR3s include the opening cysteine and the closing phenylalanine or tryptophan. A D gene is named only where the DNA matches it firmly. Where a row states a size, it is once, few, many or the class of an expanded clone; other rows omit it.

- TRBJ1-1 TRBV12-5 - CASAAVVGGAQAFF TGTGCTAGTGCCGCGGTCGTTGGTGGGGCACAAGCTTTCTTT
- TRBJ1-1 TRBV6-2/TRBV6-3 TRBD1 CASSRDSQQGAEAFF TGTGCCAGCAGCCGGGACAGTCAACAAGGAGCTGAAGCTTTCTTT
- TRBJ1-3 TRBV6-4 - CASSDSSSGNTIYF TGTGCCAGCAGTGACTCGAGCTCTGGAAACACCATATATTTT
- TRBJ1-1 TRBV2 - CASSESRTVNTEAFF TGTGCCAGCAGTGAGTCTAGGACAGTGAACACTGAAGCTTTCTTT
- TRBJ1-1 TRBV12-5 TRBD1 CASGTSTGRNTEAFF TGTGCTAGTGGTACCTCGACAGGGCGGAACACTGAAGCTTTCTTT
- TRBJ2-7 TRBV7-2 TRBD1 CASSSDGQVVYEQYF TGTGCCAGCAGCTCGGACGGACAGGTTGTGTACGAGCAGTACTTC
- TRBJ1-4 TRBV28 - CASSLSPMQATNEKLFF TGTGCCAGCAGTTTATCCCCTATGCAGGCAACTAATGAAAAACTGTTTTTT
- TRBJ2-1 TRBV5-1 - CASSLVGQRNEQFF TGCGCCAGCAGCTTGGTTGGACAACGCAATGAGCAGTTCTTC
- TRBJ1-1 TRBV29-1 - CSVGERTEAFF TGCAGCGTTGGGGAGAGAACTGAAGCTTTCTTT
- TRBJ1-1 TRBV2 - CASKQGAEAFF TGTGCCAGCAAACAGGGCGCTGAAGCTTTCTTT
- TRBJ2-7 TRBV28 - CASSAVLSEQYF TGTGCCAGCAGTGCGGTTCTCAGCGAGCAGTACTTC
- TRBJ2-3 TRBV24-1 TRBD1 CATSVGTGRVVGTQYF TGTGCCACCAGTGTCGGGACAGGGAGGGTGGTAGGTACGCAGTATTTT
- TRBJ1-5 TRBV4-2 - CASSQDRGSHDQPQHF TGTGCCAGCAGCCAAGATAGGGGGTCTCATGATCAGCCCCAGCATTTT
- TRBJ2-7 TRBV6-2/TRBV6-3 - CASSIEAVFLSYEQYF TGTGCCAGCAGCATAGAGGCAGTCTTCCTATCCTACGAGCAGTACTTC
once TRBJ2-2 TRBV7-6 - CASSPLGADGGELFF TGTGCCAGCAGCCCCTTGGGGGCGGACGGCGGGGAGCTGTTTTTT
- TRBJ1-6 TRBV5-1 TRBD1 CASSFDRESPLHF TGCGCCAGCAGCTTCGACAGGGAGTCACCCCTCCACTTT